This T cell receptor (beta chain) came from a study of T cell repertoires in cytomegalovirus infection. Study at large: HLA-C-restricted CMV epitopes, recently identified, and well-studied HLA-B-restricted ones were used by the study. Evidence of both CMV infection and a matching HLA type came from public TCR beta signatures.

Trimming stripped 6 bases from V and 8 bases from J, with 14 bases between. The CDR3 consists of 13 residues. Concerning this clonotype itself: Its antigen remains unidentified.

MiXCR, run by TCRdb on the reads, gives a single entry per CDR3 protein. The table includes roughly 700,000 distinct CDR3 sequences, about 30% detected once. Whole-study results and caveats: HLA-C-restricted CMV clonotypes gave the most frequent clonotype in two of eight donors. CMV carriers with the relevant HLA were identified by cumulative public TCR beta family frequency.

The gene calls are TRBV12-3 or TRBV12-4 and TRBJ1-3, with D possibly TRBD1 on 6 matching bases. Sample: cultured PBMCs, taken from culture after CMV antigen stimulation. The clonotype originates from a human donor in good health (CMV status not recorded). Some clones in this sample may be carry-over from other donors' samples. The CDR3 sequence is CASRPGQWDTIYF. In DNA form, the CDR3 reads TGTGCCAGCAGACCTGGACAGTGGGACACCATATATTTT.